Listed below are T cell receptor beta chains from one sample, sequenced in a study of blood T cell repertoires in COVID-19. Sequencing used immunoSEQ multiplex PCR; TCRdb keeps in-frame clones, though not all of them. This table holds 240,000 or so clones, less than 90% found once. Sequencing input: peripheral blood. These receptors all come from a man between 60 and 70 years old with acute or convalescent COVID-19. Each CDR3 is given with its conserved first and last residue. Each record gives: V gene, J gene, clone size, D gene, CDR3 DNA, CDR3 protein. D genes are given only for firm matches. Not all rows give a size; the values are once, few, many and, for expanded clones, a class.

TRBV6-6	TRBJ2-1	-	-	TGTGCCAGCAGGTATAGGAGCTCCTACAATGAGCAGTTCTTC	CASRYRSSYNEQFF
TRBV19	TRBJ2-1	-	TRBD2	TGTGCCAGTAGTATAGATCTGGCGGGAGTGGTCTACAATGAGCAGTTCTTC	CASSIDLAGVVYNEQFF
TRBV6-4	TRBJ2-1	-	TRBD2	TGTGCCAGCAGTGACTCGGGCGGGAGCGGGTACAATGAGCAGTTCTTC	CASSDSGGSGYNEQFF
TRBV27	TRBJ1-1	-	TRBD1	TGTGCCAGCAGGAAAGACAGGGGGCATACCACTGAAGCTTTCTTT	CASRKDRGHTTEAFF
TRBV5-1	TRBJ2-7	-	TRBD1	TGCGCCAGCAGCTTCGGACAGGGGGTATACGAGCAGTACTTC	CASSFGQGVYEQYF
TRBV19	TRBJ2-7	-	-	TGTGCCAGTAGTAGACAGCTAGTCTACGAGCAGTACTTC	CASSRQLVYEQYF
TRBV21-1	TRBJ2-3	-	-	TGTGCCAGCAGCAGGACTAGCGGGAGCCTCTCGGATACGCAGTATTTT	CASSRTSGSLSDTQYF
TRBV4-2	TRBJ2-1	-	-	TGTGCCAGCAGCCAAGAGCAGGCGAGCTCCTACAATGAGCAGTTCTTC	CASSQEQASSYNEQFF
TRBV7-6	TRBJ1-6	-	-	TGTGCCAGCAGCAGGAGCAGCGGCAGTAAAAATTCACCCCTCCACTTT	CASSRSSGSKNSPLHF
TRBV7-2	TRBJ1-2	-	-	TGTGCCAGCAGCCAAGACAGGAGAGGGGGCTACACCTTC	CASSQDRRGGYTF
TRBV2	TRBJ1-5	once	-	TGTGCCAGCAGCGGGCCGGGGGGTTATAGCAATCAGCCCCAGCATTTT	CASSGPGGYSNQPQHF
TRBV28	TRBJ2-1	-	TRBD2	TGTGCCAGCAGTTGGACTAGCGGGAGAGGCGATGAGCAGTTCTTC	CASSWTSGRGDEQFF
TRBV5-5	TRBJ2-5	-	-	TGTGCCAGCAGCTTGGTCCCGGTAAAACAAGAGACCCAGTACTTC	CASSLVPVKQETQYF
TRBV25-1	TRBJ1-1	-	TRBD1	TGTGCCAGCAGGTGGCAGGGGGACACTGAAGCTTTCTTT	CASRWQGDTEAFF
TRBV5-6	TRBJ2-5	-	TRBD1	TGTGCCAGCAGCTCGGACAGGTTCGCAGGGGAGACCCAGTACTTC	CASSSDRFAGETQYF
TRBV6-2/TRBV6-3	TRBJ1-5	few	TRBD1	TGTGCCAGCAGTTCCCGACAGGGGAGCAATCAGCCCCAGCATTTT	CASSSRQGSNQPQHF
TRBV27	TRBJ1-5	once	-	TGTGCCAGCAGTGACAGGCGCGGTAATCAGCCCCAGCATTTT	CASSDRRGNQPQHF
TRBV28	TRBJ2-7	-	TRBD2	TGTGCCATAGGAGGAGCGGGAGGAACCTACGAGCAGTACTTC	CAIGGAGGTYEQYF
TRBV7-6	TRBJ1-4	-	-	TGTGCCAGCAGCTTAGGCGGGACAACTAATGAAAAACTGTTTTTT	CASSLGGTTNEKLFF
TRBV5-1	TRBJ1-2	few	-	TGCGCCAGCAGCTTGGGGACACGAAAAAGCTATGGCTACACCTTC	CASSLGTRKSYGYTF
TRBV5-6	TRBJ1-5	-	TRBD1	TGTGCCAGCAGCTTGGGGGGACAGTATCAGCCCCAGCATTTT	CASSLGGQYQPQHF
TRBV7-9	TRBJ2-6	-	-	TGTGCCAGCGGCAGGGCCCCTTCTGGGGCCAACGTCCTGACTTTC	CASGRAPSGANVLTF
TRBV4-3	TRBJ1-5	-	TRBD1	TGCGCCTACAGGACAGGGGACAATCAGCCCCAGCATTTT	CAYRTGDNQPQHF
TRBV24-1	TRBJ2-5	-	TRBD2	TGTGCCACCAGTGATATACTAGCGGGAGGTGAGACCCAGTACTTC	CATSDILAGGETQYF
TRBV11-2	TRBJ2-3	-	-	TGTGCCAGCAGCTTAGTTGGGGGCAGCACAGATACGCAGTATTTT	CASSLVGGSTDTQYF
TRBV30	TRBJ2-2	-	-	TGTGCCTGGATGGAGGGTCCGAACACCGGGGAGCTGTTTTTT	CAWMEGPNTGELFF
TRBV2	TRBJ2-1	-	-	TGTGCCAGCAGTGAAGAGGTAACGGCGGATGAGCAGTTCTTC	CASSEEVTADEQFF
TRBV28	TRBJ1-5	-	-	TGTGCCAGCAGGGGAGGGGGTAGCAATCAGCCCCAGCATTTT	CASRGGGSNQPQHF
TRBV2	TRBJ2-3	-	-	TGTGCCAGCAGGGGACTGACTAGCACAGATACGCAGTATTTT	CASRGLTSTDTQYF
TRBV7-9	TRBJ2-7	few	-	TGTGCCAGCACCCAACTCCTTGAGAGGAGCGAGCAGTACTTC	CASTQLLERSEQYF
TRBV5-1	TRBJ2-2	-	-	TGCGCCAGCAGCTTGGCCGGACAGAACACCGGGGAGCTGTTTTTT	CASSLAGQNTGELFF
TRBV18	TRBJ1-1	-	TRBD1	TGTGCCAGCTCACTACGGACAGGGAAAAACACTGAAGCTTTCTTT	CASSLRTGKNTEAFF
TRBV29-1	TRBJ1-1	-	TRBD1	TGCAGCGTCGGCGGCGGACAGGGGAACACTGAAGCTTTCTTT	CSVGGGQGNTEAFF
TRBV4-3	TRBJ1-1	-	-	TGCGCCAGCAGTCACGTACAGGGCGTTCACACTGAAGCTTTCTTT	CASSHVQGVHTEAFF
TRBV29-1	TRBJ2-7	-	TRBD1	TGCAGCGCTACTTGGACAGGGGGGTACGAGCAGTACTTC	CSATWTGGYEQYF
TRBV4-2	TRBJ2-7	-	TRBD2	TGTGCCAGCAGCCCCCAAGCGGGAGGTGCCTACGAGCAGTACTTC	CASSPQAGGAYEQYF
TRBV5-4	TRBJ2-2	-	TRBD2	TGTGCCAGCAGCGGGGCGGGAGGAAGGACCGGGGAGCTGTTTTTT	CASSGAGGRTGELFF
TRBV28	TRBJ2-3	-	TRBD2	TGTGCCAGCAGTGTGACTAGCGGGAGGATGGGCACAGATACGCAGTATTTT	CASSVTSGRMGTDTQYF
TRBV21-1	TRBJ2-7	-	-	TGTGCCAACACAGTTTTCGCCTACGAGCAGTACTTC	CANTVFAYEQYF
TRBV10-3	TRBJ2-5	-	-	TGTGCCATCAGTGAGGGGGAGCTACAAGAGACCCAGTACTTC	CAISEGELQETQYF
TRBV5-4	TRBJ2-3	-	TRBD2	TGTGCCAGCAGCCGCGAAAACACCGGGAGGAGGGGAACAGATACGCAGTATTTT	CASSRENTGRRGTDTQYF
TRBV18	TRBJ2-7	-	TRBD2	TGTGCCAGCTCACTAGCGGGACTAGCGGGCGGACACTCCTACGAGCAGTACTTC	CASSLAGLAGGHSYEQYF
TRBV19	TRBJ1-5	-	TRBD1	TGTGCCAGTAGTATTTCCCGGACAGGGGAAGGACAGCCCCAGCATTTT	CASSISRTGEGQPQHF